This entry features one T cell receptor beta chain sequence. Its specificity is not known. The CDR3 is made up of 17 amino acids. Trimming removed 5 bases from V and 0 bases from J; junction bases left unmatched: 11. Looked up from germline, CDR1 is PRHDT and CDR2 is FYEKMQ (reference sequence). Both about-4-week and about-12-week second-dose recipients were combined. This record belongs to a study of T cell responses to AZD1222 COVID-19 vaccine. Study-level results: In the spike-specific TCR repertoire, nearly half reportedly target unmutated variant regions. The study identified only 6 or 7 AZD1222 recipients as seropositive at baseline.

Libraries were prepared by immunoSEQ multiplex PCR; TCRdb keeps only in-frame clonotypes and omits some of them. The sample has about 84,000 clones; around 84% are singletons. This sample comprised peripheral blood, obtained 28 days after the second AZD1222 dose. The J gene is TRBJ1-1, the V gene TRBV13, with 8 bases aligning to TRBD1. The receptor was derived from an adult who received the AZD1222 COVID-19 vaccine. The CDR3 protein is CASSRGAGGRVNTEAFF. The CDR3 DNA is TGTGCCAGCAGCCGAGGAGCAGGGGGCCGGGTGAACACTGAAGCTTTCTTT.